This TCR beta chain was captured by sequencing in a study of blood T cells in healthy people across ages. Study results and limitations: No conclusive comparison of naive versus antigen-experienced cells was possible with unsorted PBMCs.

Remarks on this clonotype: Its antigen remains unknown.

The CDR3 contains 15 residues. The junction had 7 bases not matched to a gene; V was cut back by 2 bases and J by 6 bases. A second PCR of about 7 to 12 cycles used a sample-barcoded 5' primer and a J-beta primer mix. Each CDR3 protein is one row after TCRdb ran MiXCR on the 5' RACE reads. The repertoire includes hundreds of thousands of distinct CDR3 sequences, 45% to 65% of them detected once, and 51% sits in the top ten. The clonotype originates from a man aged 60-69 years in good health. The sequenced sample was blood. V is TRBV6-7 and J is TRBJ1-2, with TRBD1 matching over 9 bases. TRBV6-7 is an open reading frame, and its role is uncertain. CDR3: CASSYPRTGEDGYTF. The CDR3 nucleotides are TGTGCCAGCAGTTACCCCCGGACAGGGGAGGATGGCTACACCTTC.